Shown below are 27 T cell receptor beta chains from a single sample sequenced in a study of T cells of healthy individuals. Via MiXCR, TCRdb re-called the 5' RACE reads, giving one row per CDR3 protein. The top ten hold over 5% of the sample, which has about 96,000 distinct CDR3 sequences, around 17% seen once. These TCRs come from a human donor in good health.

This clonotype was seen repeatedly, ten times or more. This sequence joins TRBV18 and TRBJ1-2, with TRBD1 as a possible D gene (6 bases). The CDR3 length is 17 residues. The germline V gene encodes CDR1 KGHSH and CDR2 LQKENI. Between the trimmed V and J ends, which lost 3 bases and 0 bases, there was a span of 17 bases. The DNA of the CDR3 is TGTGCCAGCTCACCCCGGTATGAGGGGACATCTAACTATGGCTACACCTTC. This translates into CASSPRYEGTSNYGYTF.

The J gene is TRBJ2-6, the V gene TRBV10-3, with D possibly matching TRBD2 (6 bases). Per the germline V gene, CDR1 is ENHRY and CDR2 is SYGVKD. V shed 10 bases and J shed 2 bases, with 18 bases lying between them. This CDR3 comprises 16 residues. This chain's CDR3 is CATYPGAGPGANVLTF. In DNA, the CDR3 is TGTGCCACTTACCCGGGAGCTGGTCCTGGGGCCAACGTCCTGACTTTC.

In nucleotides, the CDR3 is TGTGCCAGCAGTGAATCGCTTGGGTCCTTCACAGATACGCAGTATTTT. Its protein is CASSESLGSFTDTQYF. The rearrangement links TRBV2 to TRBJ2-3; unclear D gene. The germline CDR1 and CDR2 sequences are SNHLY and FYNNEI. V was trimmed by 2 bases and J by 2 bases, leaving 14 bases between them. The CDR3 runs to 16 residues.

Only a few counts were recorded for this clonotype. The chain uses TRBV20-1 and TRBJ1-1; the D gene is possibly TRBD1 (5 bases). V was pared by 0 bases and J by 1 base, with 18 bases between. CDR1 is DFQATT and CDR2 is SNEGSKA in the germline V gene (reference sequence). The CDR3 is made up of 17 amino acids. CDR3 sequence: CSARDREIWLGNTEAFF. The DNA for the CDR3 is TGCAGTGCTAGAGACAGGGAAATCTGGTTGGGGAACACTGAAGCTTTCTTT.

This clonotype was counted only a few times. The chain uses TRBV6-5 and TRBJ1-5, with 9 bases fitting TRBD1. V gave up 7 bases and J gave up 6 bases; unmatched junction bases: 4. The CDR3 length is 13 residues. Per germline, CDR1 MNHEY and CDR2 SVGAGI. Here the CDR3 reads CASKQGAGQPQHF. The CDR3 DNA follows: TGTGCCAGCAAACAGGGGGCGGGTCAGCCCCAGCATTTT.

V gene TRBV28 combines with J gene TRBJ2-7; D ambiguous. The CDR3 has 14 amino acids. The germline V gene has CDR1 MDHEN and CDR2 SYDVKM. Deletions cut 3 bases from V and 5 bases from J, with 14 bases between. CDR3 sequence: CASSFRIGSNEQYF. The CDR3 DNA reads TGTGCCAGCAGTTTTAGGATAGGTTCGAACGAGCAGTACTTC.

The chain combines TRBV12-3 or TRBV12-4 with TRBJ2-5, with 9 bases fitting TRBD1. The CDR3 totals 15 residues. Germline trimming cut 6 bases from V and 2 bases from J; bases unmatched to any gene: 7. The CDR3 nucleotides are TGTGCCAGCAGCTCCGGGACAGGGTGGCAAGAGACCCAGTACTTC. This sequence encodes CASSSGTGWQETQYF.

V usage is TRBV20-1 and J usage is TRBJ2-3; TRBD2 might be the D (5 bases). Deletions cut 4 bases from V and 2 bases from J, with 16 bases between. Germline V lookup: CDR1 DFQATT, CDR2 SNEGSKA (reference sequence). The CDR3 is made up of 15 amino acids. The CDR3 spells CSATPSSELTDTQYF. The DNA for the CDR3 is TGCAGTGCTACCCCTAGTAGCGAGCTCACAGATACGCAGTATTTT.

The rearrangement joins TRBV7-8 to TRBJ1-1, with TRBD1 matching over 7 bases. V trimming: 1 base; J trimming: 4 bases; junction bases outside the gene matches: 9. Germline CDR1 SGHVS, CDR2 FQNEAQ. This CDR3 has 16 amino acids. The CDR3 reads CASSLVSAGGPTEAFF. Here the CDR3 DNA reads TGTGCCAGCAGCTTAGTCTCGGCAGGGGGGCCCACTGAAGCTTTCTTT. Complete variable domain (other parts from reference TRBV7-8 and TRBJ1-1): GAGVSQSPRYKVAKRGQDVALRCDPISGHVSLFWYQQALGQGPEFLTYFQNEAQLDKSGLPSDRFFAERPEGSVSTLKIQRTQQEDSAVYLCASSLVSAGGPTEAFFGQGTRLTVV.

This chain uses TRBV7-8 with TRBJ1-1; TRBD1 agrees at 11 bases. The germline CDR1 and CDR2 sequences are SGHVS and FQNEAQ. With V trimmed by 3 bases and J by 5 bases, 5 bases remained unmatched. The CDR3 sequence is 15 residues long. In DNA, the CDR3 is TGTGCCAGCAGCTTGGGGACAGGGGGGGGAACTGAAGCTTTCTTT. This codes for CASSLGTGGGTEAFF.

The J gene is TRBJ1-2, the V gene TRBV27; the D gene is possibly TRBD1 (5 bases). The ends were cut back, 6 bases at V and 4 bases at J, with 9 bases in the middle. Per germline, CDR1 MNHEY and CDR2 SMNVEV (reference sequence). The CDR3 contains 12 residues. CDR3 region: CASRGTVYGYTF. In DNA form, the CDR3 reads TGTGCCAGCAGGGGGACGGTCTATGGCTACACCTTC.

The V and J genes are TRBV18 and TRBJ1-1; TRBD1 might be the D (5 bases). Germline CDR1 is KGHSH and CDR2 is LQKENI. Trimming cost V 5 bases and J 8 bases, with 15 bases left between them. This CDR3 has 13 residues. The CDR3 sequence: CASSSGTVTEAFF. The CDR3 coding sequence is TGTGCCAGCTCATCAGGGACGGTTACGGAAGCTTTCTTT.

V and J are TRBV12-3 or TRBV12-4 and TRBJ2-7, with D uncertain. V was shortened by 3 bases and J by 3 bases, with 6 bases between the two germline ends. CDR3 length: 12 residues. CDR3 bases: TGTGCCAGCAGTTTGGCGGACTACGAGCAGTACTTC. It codes for CASSLADYEQYF.

Only a few counts were recorded for this clonotype. CDR3 protein: CASSLPGGHTEAFF. In nucleotides, the CDR3 is TGTGCCAGCAGTTTGCCCGGCGGGCACACTGAAGCTTTCTTT. The rearrangement uses TRBV6-6 and TRBJ1-1; D is unresolved. This CDR3 comprises 14 residues. The germline V gene has CDR1 MNHNY and CDR2 SVGAGI (reference sequence). V was shortened by 4 bases and J by 3 bases, with 12 bases between the two germline ends.

V usage is TRBV7-2 and J usage is TRBJ2-1; D may be TRBD1 (5 bases). Germline loops: CDR1 SGHTA, CDR2 FQGNSA. This CDR3 spans 14 amino acids. Deletions cut 5 bases from V and 4 bases from J, with 12 bases between. CDR3 nucleotides: TGTGCCAGCAGCGGGGCCATTGAATACAATGAGCAGTTCTTC. This gives the protein CASSGAIEYNEQFF.

This clonotype showed up many times. The chain employs TRBV6-5 and TRBJ1-1; D might be TRBD1 (5 bases). The CDR3 extends over 13 amino acids. CDR1 and CDR2 from the germline V gene are MNHEY and SVGAGI. V gave up 7 bases and J gave up 5 bases, with 14 bases separating them. As DNA, the CDR3 is TGTGCCAGCACCTACGGGGGGGGGACTGAAGCTTTCTTT. Amino acids: CASTYGGGTEAFF.

This clonotype was detected a few times. The V call is TRBV10-3, the J call TRBJ2-7, with 10 positions matching TRBD1. Germline-derived CDR1 and CDR2 are ENHRY and SYGVKD. This CDR3 region has 16 residues. The junction had 7 bases not matched to a gene; V was cut back by 3 bases and J by 2 bases. CDR3 coding DNA: TGTGCCATCAGTGACTTGGGACAGGGGAAGGCCTACGAGCAGTACTTC. Encoded protein: CAISDLGQGKAYEQYF.

This clonotype came up once. The rearrangement joins TRBV20-1 to TRBJ2-1, with 7 bases lining up with TRBD2. After removal of 3 bases from V and 3 bases from J, the junction contained 11 bases not matched to a gene. Germline CDR1 DFQATT, CDR2 SNEGSKA (reference sequence). This CDR3 contains 16 residues. DNA for the CDR3: TGCAGTGCTAGTCAAAAGTGGCTAGCGGACTACAATGAGCAGTTCTTC. This encodes CSASQKWLADYNEQFF.

This clonotype came up a few times. This rearrangement joins TRBV5-1 to TRBJ1-2; D is unclear. This CDR3 comprises 12 residues. Trimming cost V 4 bases and J 1 base, with 5 bases left between them. CDR1 is SGHRS, CDR2 YFSETQ, per germline. The CDR3 DNA is TGCGCCAGCAGCACCCTTAACTATGGCTACACCTTC. It is translated as CASSTLNYGYTF.

V usage is TRBV11-2 and J usage is TRBJ2-5; D possibly corresponds to TRBD2 (6 bases). V shed 3 bases and J shed 2 bases, with 10 bases lying between them. Germline V gene sequence: CDR1 SGHAT, CDR2 FQNNGV. The CDR3 contains 14 residues. DNA of the CDR3: TGTGCCAGCAGCTTTGTGGAGGGACAAGAGACCCAGTACTTC. Residues: CASSFVEGQETQYF.

The chain is built from TRBV7-8 and TRBJ1-4, with a tentative D call TRBD1 (5 bases). CDR1 is SGHVS, CDR2 FQNEAQ, per germline. This CDR3 is 15 amino acids long. V dropped 1 base and J dropped 7 bases, with 13 bases sitting between them. The CDR3 DNA sequence: TGTGCCAGCAGCTTAGTCGGGGGAGGAGGTGAAAAACTGTTTTTT. Its protein is CASSLVGGGGEKLFF.

This clonotype was detected many times. The DNA of the CDR3 is TGTGCCAGCAAAATCCCGCGAGGGGTTGCTAACTATGGCTACACCTTC. This gives the protein CASKIPRGVANYGYTF. V gene TRBV6-1 combines with J gene TRBJ1-2; D might be TRBD1 (5 bases). Between the trimmed V and J ends, which lost 7 bases and 0 bases, there was a span of 18 bases. Germline CDR1 and CDR2: MNHNS and SASEGT. The CDR3 covers 16 residues.

At least ten counts were recorded for this clonotype. V and J are TRBV13 and TRBJ1-3, with 7 bases identical to TRBD1. The CDR3 is 17 amino acids. The V gene's germline CDR1 is PRHDT and CDR2 FYEKMQ (reference sequence). V trimming: 5 bases; J trimming: 0 bases; junction bases outside the gene matches: 10. The CDR3 coding sequence is TGTGCCAGCAGCGCCCACACAGGGGCTTCCTCTGGAAACACCATATATTTT. Amino acids: CASSAHTGASSGNTIYF.

This chain uses TRBV2 with TRBJ2-3, with TRBD2 matching over 9 bases. The CDR3 has 15 amino acids. The germline V gene has CDR1 SNHLY and CDR2 FYNNEI. V lost 7 bases and J lost 4; bases outside the gene matches: 9. The CDR3 bases are TGTGCCAGCATGGAAGCGGGAGGTGTGGCAGATACGCAGTATTTT. Translated: CASMEAGGVADTQYF. The complete variable domain, with remaining parts taken from reference TRBV2 and TRBJ2-3, reads EPEVTQTPSHQVTQMGQEVILRCVPISNHLYFYWYRQILGQKVEFLVSFYNNEISEKSEIFDDQFSVERPDGSNFTLKIRSTKLEDSAMYFCASMEAGGVADTQYFGPGTRLTVL.

This chain joins TRBV28 and TRBJ2-3; 9 nucleotides line up with TRBD2. Trimming removed 4 bases from V and 2 bases from J; junction bases left unmatched: 7. Germline loops: CDR1 MDHEN, CDR2 SYDVKM. The CDR3 totals 16 residues. The CDR3 DNA sequence: TGTGCCAGCAGTTCATGGGGCGGGAGGGCCACAGATACGCAGTATTTT. As protein: CASSSWGGRATDTQYF.

This clonotype was detected a few times. The chain employs TRBV6-1 and TRBJ2-4; 9 positions match TRBD1. V lost 6 bases and J lost 5; bases outside the gene matches: 5. Germline loops: CDR1 MNHNS, CDR2 SASEGT. The CDR3 has 14 amino acids. This CDR3 is CASSRTGEENIQYF. The DNA of the CDR3 is TGTGCCAGCAGCCGGACAGGGGAAGAAAACATTCAGTACTTC.

The V gene is TRBV6-2 or TRBV6-3, the J gene TRBJ1-6; tentatively, D is TRBD1 (5 bases). Germline loops: CDR1 MNHEY, CDR2 SVGEGT. With 5 bases removed from V and 13 bases from J, the gap between germline ends came to 15 bases. CDR3 length: 13 amino acids. CDR3 in DNA: TGTGCCAGCAGTCGGGGGGTCACCTCGCCCCTCCACTTT. Its protein is CASSRGVTSPLHF.